This TCR beta chain was documented in a study of Ad26.COV2.S vaccination and SARS-CoV-2 variants. Study information: Donor was assigned to the Ad26.COV2.S arm of trial COV1001.

CDR1 is MDHEN, CDR2 SYDVKM, per germline. V shed 7 bases and J 8 bases; nucleotides not matched to a gene: 11. The CDR3 extends over 14 amino acids. As for this clone: What it recognizes is unknown.

Clones were sequenced by immunoSEQ multiplex PCR, and TCRdb holds only the in-frame ones, with some missing. This table holds some 450,000 clones, 90% found once. Study results and limitations: There was reportedly substantial breadth in spike-specific CD8+ and CD4+ T cell responses after vaccination.

Treatment given: around 19 received Ad26.COV2.S at low or high dose, single or two shots; about 5 received placebo; per-sample allocation not given. On day 63 after the first injection, vaccine and placebo recipients gave samples. Vaccination used an Ad26 vector expressing Wuhan-strain SARS-CoV-2 spike. V and J are TRBV28 and TRBJ2-1; 7 bases line up with TRBD2. This clonotype originated in a person aged 18-65 years who received the Ad26.COV2.S COVID-19 vaccine or a placebo. The specimen was peripheral blood, collected in a trial of Ad26.COV2.S vaccine versus placebo. The chain's CDR3 is CASTRRELADEQFF. The CDR3 DNA reads as TGTGCCAGCACTCGGCGGGAGTTGGCGGATGAGCAGTTCTTC. Filled out from reference TRBV28 and TRBJ2-1, the complete variable domain reads DVKVTQSSRYLVKRTGEKVFLECVQDMDHENMFWYRQDPGLGLRLIYFSYDVKMKEKGDIPEGYSVSREKKERFSLILESASTNQTSMYLCASTRRELADEQFFGPGTRLTVL.